This paragraph covers one T cell receptor beta chain sequence. This sample stems from a study of control samples from healthy donors and cancer patients. Losses at the gene ends were 10 bases for V and 3 bases for J; bases not matched to a gene: 3. Germline CDR1 reads ENHRY; CDR2 reads SYGVKD. The CDR3 is made up of 15 amino acids. Produced via immunoSEQ multiplex PCR; TCRdb's table is partial and in-frame only. The sample holds more than 85,000 clones; about 83% are singletons and the top ten take under 15%. Sequences were obtained from blood. This sequence was found in a woman in her forties or fifties in good health. V gene TRBV10-3 combines with J gene TRBJ2-1, with 16 bases that match TRBD2. CDR3 DNA: TGTGCCACCGGGACTAGCGGGGGGGGCTACAATGAGCAGTTCTTC. Protein product: CATGTSGGGYNEQFF.